This TCR beta chain was recovered during a study of radiation and T cells in renal cell carcinoma. Measured with immunoSEQ multiplex PCR; TCRdb has only the in-frame clones, and not every one. The data hold some 110,000 clones, with around 83% observed a single time. This clone has only one observation. What it binds is not known. The V segment lost 5 bases and the J segment 0 bases; nucleotides outside the gene matches: 6. CDR1 is SGHVS and CDR2 is FQNEAQ in the germline V gene. The CDR3 extends over 16 amino acids. Time point given: baseline pretreatment blood. Treatment described: 15 Gy SBRT to primary tumor, nephrectomy 4 weeks later. Overall study findings and caveats: No pretreatment tumor biopsies were available for baseline clonotypes.

V usage is TRBV7-8 and J usage is TRBJ2-5, with TRBD1 identical over 10 bases. Sequencing used blood, obtained from a patient whose treatment included radiotherapy and nephrectomy. The receptor comes from an older woman with renal cell carcinoma. In DNA form, the CDR3 reads TGTGCCAGCAGCCCTGGACAGGGGGGATACCAAGAGACCCAGTACTTC. Translation gives CASSPGQGGYQETQYF.